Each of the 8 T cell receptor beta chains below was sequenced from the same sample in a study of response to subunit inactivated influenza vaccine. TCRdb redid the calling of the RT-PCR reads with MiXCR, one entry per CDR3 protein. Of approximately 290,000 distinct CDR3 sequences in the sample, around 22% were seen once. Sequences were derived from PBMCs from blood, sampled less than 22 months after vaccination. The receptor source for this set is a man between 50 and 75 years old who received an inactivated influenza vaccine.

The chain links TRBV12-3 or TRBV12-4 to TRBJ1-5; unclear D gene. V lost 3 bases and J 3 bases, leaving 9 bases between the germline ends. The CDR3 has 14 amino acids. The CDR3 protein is CASSLLGINQPQHF. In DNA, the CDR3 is TGTGCCAGCAGTTTGTTGGGCATCAATCAGCCCCAGCATTTT.

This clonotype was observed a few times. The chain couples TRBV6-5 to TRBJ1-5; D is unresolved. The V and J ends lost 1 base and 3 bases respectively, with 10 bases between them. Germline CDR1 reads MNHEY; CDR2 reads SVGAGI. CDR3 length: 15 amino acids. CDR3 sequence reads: CASSYLSRNNQPQHF. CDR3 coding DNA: TGTGCCAGCAGTTACTTAAGCAGAAACAATCAGCCCCAGCATTTT.

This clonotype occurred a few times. CDR3 sequence (DNA): TGTGCCAGCGAGACAGGGAGCACAGATACGCAGTATTTT. Its protein is CASETGSTDTQYF. The V gene is TRBV28, the J gene TRBJ2-3; 7 nucleotides agree with TRBD1. Germline V gives CDR1 MDHEN, CDR2 SYDVKM. The V gene end was trimmed by 8 bases and the J gene end by 0 bases; junction bases not matched to a gene: 2. The CDR3 is 13 residues long.

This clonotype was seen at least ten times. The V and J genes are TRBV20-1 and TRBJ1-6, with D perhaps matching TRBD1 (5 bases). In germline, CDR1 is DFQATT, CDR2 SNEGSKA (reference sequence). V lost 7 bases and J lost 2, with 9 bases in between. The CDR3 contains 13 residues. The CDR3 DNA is TGCAGTGTACGGGGACCCTATAATTCACCCCTCCACTTT. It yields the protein CSVRGPYNSPLHF.

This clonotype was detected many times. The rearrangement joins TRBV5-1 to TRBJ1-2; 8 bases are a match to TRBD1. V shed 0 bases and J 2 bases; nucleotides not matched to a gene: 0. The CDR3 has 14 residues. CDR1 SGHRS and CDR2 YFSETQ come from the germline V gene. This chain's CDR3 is CASSLGDRNYGYTF. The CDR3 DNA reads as TGCGCCAGCAGCTTGGGGGACAGGAACTATGGCTACACCTTC.

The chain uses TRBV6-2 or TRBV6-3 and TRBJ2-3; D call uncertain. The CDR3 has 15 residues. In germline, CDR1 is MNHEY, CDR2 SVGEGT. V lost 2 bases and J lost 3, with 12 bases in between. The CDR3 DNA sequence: TGTGCCAGCAGTTACCCGCTAACCAAGACAGATACGCAGTATTTT. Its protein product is CASSYPLTKTDTQYF.

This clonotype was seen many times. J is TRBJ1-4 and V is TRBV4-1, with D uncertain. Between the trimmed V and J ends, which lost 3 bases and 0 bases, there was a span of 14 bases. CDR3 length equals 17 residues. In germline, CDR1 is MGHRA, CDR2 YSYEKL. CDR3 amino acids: CASSQARPAPTNEKLFF. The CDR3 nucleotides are TGCGCCAGCAGCCAGGCGCGTCCCGCGCCAACTAATGAAAAACTGTTTTTT.

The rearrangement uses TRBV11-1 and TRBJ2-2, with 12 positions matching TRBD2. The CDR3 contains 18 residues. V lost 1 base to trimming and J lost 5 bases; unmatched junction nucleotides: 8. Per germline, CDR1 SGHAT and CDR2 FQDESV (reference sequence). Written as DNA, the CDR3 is TGTGCCAGCAGCTTAGTCGTCGGACTAGCGGGACCTACCGGGGAGCTGTTTTTT. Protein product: CASSLVVGLAGPTGELFF.